These 2 T cell receptor beta chains came from one sample sequenced in a study of T cell responses to AZD1222 COVID-19 vaccine. Measured with immunoSEQ multiplex PCR; TCRdb has only the in-frame clones, and not every one. The sample holds around 88,000 clones; about 86% are singletons and the top ten take around 7.7%. The sample here was peripheral blood, taken on day 0 of AZD1222 vaccination. These receptors all come from an adult in good health.

This clone has more than one count but fewer than ten. V gene TRBV28 combines with J gene TRBJ2-3; 8 bases are a match to TRBD2. Trimming removed 4 bases from V and 5 bases from J; junction bases left unmatched: 8. This CDR3 has 15 residues. Germline CDR1 reads MDHEN; CDR2 reads SYDVKM. Written as DNA, the CDR3 is TGTGCCAGCAGTTCCCCGGCGGGAGGAGGAGATACGCAGTATTTT. Protein: CASSSPAGGGDTQYF.

The CDR3 region has the DNA TGCGCCAGCACCTGGGAACGGGGGTCCTACAATGAGCAGTTCTTC. Protein sequence: CASTWERGSYNEQFF. The V gene is TRBV5-1, the J gene TRBJ2-1, with a tentative D call TRBD2 (6 bases). The germline V gene encodes CDR1 SGHRS and CDR2 YFSETQ. The ends were cut back, 6 bases at V and 1 base at J, with 14 bases in the middle. This CDR3 region has 15 residues.